Listed below are T cell receptor beta chains from one sample, sequenced in a study of OX40 agonist ivuxolimab in advanced cancers. The protocol was immunoSEQ multiplex PCR, while the TCRdb copy is restricted to in-frame clones and leaves out a portion. The sample consists of approximately 81,000 clones, about 88% of them appearing once. The source material was CD4+ or CD8+ T cells sorted from blood, sampled in a trial of the OX40 agonist ivuxolimab. These receptors were obtained from an adult with an advanced solid tumor such as melanoma, head and neck, liver or kidney cancer. The CDR3 runs from the conserved cysteine through the conserved F or W.

V: TRBV19
length: 13
CDR3: CASSVGPPFEQYF

V: TRBV18
length: 13
CDR3: CASSNRGNTEAFF

V: TRBV30
length: 15
CDR3: CAWDMTGRDTGELFF

V: TRBV7-9
length: 16
CDR3: CASSLNGQGARETQYF

V: TRBV7-9
length: 15
CDR3: CASSHGTGGNQPQHF

V: TRBV11-2
length: 17
CDR3: CASSSQTGPAGTGELFF

V: TRBV6-6
length: 16
CDR3: CASSYRTGYSNQPQHF

V: TRBV2
length: 16
CDR3: CASSSFRGGPTDTQYF

V: TRBV6-6
length: 14
CDR3: CASRSAGAGQPQHF

V: TRBV13
length: 16
CDR3: CASTSFAGAMNTEAFF

V: TRBV6-7
length: 17
CDR3: CASSSPGTGNSNQPQHF

V: TRBV5-1
length: 14
CDR3: CASSADWGDEKLFF